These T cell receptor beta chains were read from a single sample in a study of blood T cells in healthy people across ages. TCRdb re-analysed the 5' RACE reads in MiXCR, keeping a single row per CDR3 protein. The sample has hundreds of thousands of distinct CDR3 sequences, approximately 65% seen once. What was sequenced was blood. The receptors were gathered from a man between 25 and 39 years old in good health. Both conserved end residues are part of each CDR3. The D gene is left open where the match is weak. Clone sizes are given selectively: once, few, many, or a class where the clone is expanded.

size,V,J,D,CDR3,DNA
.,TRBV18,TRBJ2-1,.,CASSPRAPDEQFF,TGTGCCAGCTCACCAAGGGCCCCCGACGAGCAGTTCTTC
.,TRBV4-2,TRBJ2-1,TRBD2,CASSRDGLAGVEQFF,TGTGCCAGCAGCCGAGATGGGCTAGCGGGGGTGGAGCAGTTCTTC
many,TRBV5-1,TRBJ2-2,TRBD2,CASSPRAGSNTGELFF,TGCGCCAGCAGCCCCAGAGCGGGATCGAACACCGGGGAGCTGTTTTTT
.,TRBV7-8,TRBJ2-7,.,CASLGWTDNEQYF,TGTGCCTCCCTAGGCTGGACAGACAATGAGCAGTACTTC
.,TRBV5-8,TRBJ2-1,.,CASSHRTNGEPSSYNERFF,TGTGCCAGCAGCCATAGAACAAACGGGGAGCCGAGCTCCTACAATGAGCGGTTCTTC
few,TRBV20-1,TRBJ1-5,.,CSASPGRGRFNQPQHF,TGCAGTGCTTCCCCCGGGAGGGGACGATTTAATCAGCCCCAGCATTTT
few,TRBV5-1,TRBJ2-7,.,CASSLEGVREEQYF,TGCGCCAGCAGCTTGGAGGGGGTACGGGAAGAGCAGTACTTC
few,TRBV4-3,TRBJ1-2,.,CASSQGAGVGENYGYTF,TGCGCCAGCAGCCAAGGGGCTGGCGTGGGGGAAAACTATGGCTACACCTTC
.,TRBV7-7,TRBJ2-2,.,CASSLNPPGDNTGELFF,TGTGCTAGCAGCTTAAACCCCCCGGGAGATAATACCGGGGAGCTGTTTTTT
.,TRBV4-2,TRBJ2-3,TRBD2,CASGQEGLAGGDTQYF,TGTGCCAGCGGCCAAGAGGGACTAGCGGGGGGCGATACGCAGTATTTT
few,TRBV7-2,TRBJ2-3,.,CASSSWDTQYF,TGTGCCAGCAGCTCTTGGGATACGCAGTATTTT
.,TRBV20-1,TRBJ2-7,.,CSSERPFREQYF,TGCAGTTCTGAACGGCCCTTTCGGGAGCAGTACTTC
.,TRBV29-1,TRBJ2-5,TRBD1,CSVEGTGVETQYF,TGCAGCGTTGAAGGGACAGGGGTCGAGACCCAGTACTTC
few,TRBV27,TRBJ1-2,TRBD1,CASSPLTTGRNGYTF,TGTGCCAGCAGTCCCCTTACGACAGGGAGAAATGGCTACACCTTC
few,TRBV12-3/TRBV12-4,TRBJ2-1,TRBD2,CASSPSLAGLYNEQFF,TGTGCCAGCAGCCCATCACTAGCGGGGCTCTACAATGAGCAGTTCTTC
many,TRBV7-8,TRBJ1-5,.,CASSLPQQPQHF,TGTGCCAGCAGCTTACCGCAACAGCCCCAGCATTTT
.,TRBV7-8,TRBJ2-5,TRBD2,CASSPLAGDLQETQYF,TGTGCCAGCAGCCCCCTAGCGGGGGACCTCCAAGAGACCCAGTACTTC
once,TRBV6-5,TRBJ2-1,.,CASSKKSRGLEQFF,TGTGCCAGCAGTAAAAAGTCTAGGGGCTTAGAGCAGTTCTTC
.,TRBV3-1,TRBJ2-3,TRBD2,CASSHRISGGGAEDTQYF,TGTGCCAGCAGCCATCGAATTTCTGGCGGGGGGGCCGAAGATACGCAGTATTTT
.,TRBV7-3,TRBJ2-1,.,CASSFTRVDEQFF,TGTGCCAGCAGCTTTACTAGGGTCGATGAGCAGTTCTTC
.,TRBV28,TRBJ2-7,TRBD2,CASLGRVAYEQYF,TGTGCCAGTCTTGGGAGGGTCGCCTACGAGCAGTACTTC
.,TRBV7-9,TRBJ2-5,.,CASSPRPTSEFETQYF,TGTGCCAGCAGCCCCAGGCCGACAAGCGAATTTGAGACCCAGTACTTC
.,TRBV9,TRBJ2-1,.,CASSVGGVGNEQFF,TGTGCCAGCAGCGTAGGTGGGGTCGGAAATGAGCAGTTCTTC
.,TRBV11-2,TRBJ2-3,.,CASSFVDTQYF,TGTGCCAGCAGCTTTGTTGATACGCAGTATTTT
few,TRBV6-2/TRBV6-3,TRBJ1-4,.,CASSYAGLEKLFF,TGTGCCAGCAGTTATGCAGGGTTGGAAAAACTGTTTTTT